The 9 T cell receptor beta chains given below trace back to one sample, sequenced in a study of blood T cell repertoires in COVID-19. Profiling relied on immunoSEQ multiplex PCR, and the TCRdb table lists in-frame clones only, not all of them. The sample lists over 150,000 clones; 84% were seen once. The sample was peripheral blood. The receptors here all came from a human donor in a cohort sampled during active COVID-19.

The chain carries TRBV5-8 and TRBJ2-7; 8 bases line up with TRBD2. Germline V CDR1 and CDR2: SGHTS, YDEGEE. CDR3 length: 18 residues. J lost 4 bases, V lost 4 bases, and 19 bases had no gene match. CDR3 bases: TGTGCCAGCAGCGACCGCCTAGGCGGGACTAGGGCGGCTTACGAGCAGTACTTC. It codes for CASSDRLGGTRAAYEQYF.

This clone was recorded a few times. The CDR3 bases are TGTGCCAGCAGTGAGCCTGGGGCGGCGGGAGGTACTGAAGCTTTCTTT. Residues: CASSEPGAAGGTEAFF. The V call is TRBV6-1, the J call TRBJ1-1; D possibly corresponds to TRBD1 (5 bases). CDR3 size: 16 residues. The germline V gene encodes CDR1 MNHNS and CDR2 SASEGT. V was trimmed by 3 bases and J by 5 bases, leaving 19 bases between them.

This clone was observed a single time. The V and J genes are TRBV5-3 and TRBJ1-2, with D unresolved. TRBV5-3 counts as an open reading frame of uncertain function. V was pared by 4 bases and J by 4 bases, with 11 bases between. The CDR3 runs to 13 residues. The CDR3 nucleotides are TGTGCCAGAAGCCCGACTCGGGGCTATGGCTACACCTTC. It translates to CARSPTRGYGYTF.

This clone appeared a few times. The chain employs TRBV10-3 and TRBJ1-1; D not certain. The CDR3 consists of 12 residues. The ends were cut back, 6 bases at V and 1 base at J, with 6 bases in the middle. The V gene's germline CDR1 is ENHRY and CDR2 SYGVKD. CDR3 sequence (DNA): TGTGCCATCAGCCCACAGAACACTGAAGCTTTCTTT. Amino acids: CAISPQNTEAFF.

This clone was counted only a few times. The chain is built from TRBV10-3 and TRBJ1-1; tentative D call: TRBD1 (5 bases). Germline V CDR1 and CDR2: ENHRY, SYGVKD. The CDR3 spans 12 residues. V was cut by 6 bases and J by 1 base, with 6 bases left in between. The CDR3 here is CAIRQGNTEAFF. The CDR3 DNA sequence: TGTGCCATCAGGCAGGGGAACACTGAAGCTTTCTTT.

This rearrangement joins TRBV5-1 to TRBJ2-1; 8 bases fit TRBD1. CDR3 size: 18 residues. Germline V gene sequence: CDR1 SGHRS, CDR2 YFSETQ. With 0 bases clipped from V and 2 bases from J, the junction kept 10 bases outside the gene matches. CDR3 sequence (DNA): TGCGCCAGCAGCTTGGTGACAGGGGACCATACACCCTACAATGAGCAGTTCTTC. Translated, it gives CASSLVTGDHTPYNEQFF.

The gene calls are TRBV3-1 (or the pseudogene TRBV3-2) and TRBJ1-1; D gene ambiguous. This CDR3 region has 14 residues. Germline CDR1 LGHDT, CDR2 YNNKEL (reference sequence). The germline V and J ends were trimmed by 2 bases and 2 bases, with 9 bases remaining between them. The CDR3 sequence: CASSQLQVNTEAFF. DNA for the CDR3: TGTGCCAGCAGCCAACTTCAGGTTAACACTGAAGCTTTCTTT.

This CDR3 reads CAINPTGYNEQFF. CDR3 bases: TGTGCCATCAACCCGACAGGATACAATGAGCAGTTCTTC. The chain has TRBV10-3 and TRBJ2-1, with a tentative D call TRBD1 (6 bases). The V gene's germline CDR1 is ENHRY and CDR2 SYGVKD. The CDR3 length is 13 residues. Trimming removed 7 bases at V and 4 bases at J, with 11 bases between.

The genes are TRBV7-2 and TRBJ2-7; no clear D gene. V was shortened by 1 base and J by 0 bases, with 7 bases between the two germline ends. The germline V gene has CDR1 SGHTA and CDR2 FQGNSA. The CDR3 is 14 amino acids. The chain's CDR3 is CASSLVHSSYEQYF. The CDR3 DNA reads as TGTGCCAGCAGCTTAGTCCACAGCTCCTACGAGCAGTACTTC.